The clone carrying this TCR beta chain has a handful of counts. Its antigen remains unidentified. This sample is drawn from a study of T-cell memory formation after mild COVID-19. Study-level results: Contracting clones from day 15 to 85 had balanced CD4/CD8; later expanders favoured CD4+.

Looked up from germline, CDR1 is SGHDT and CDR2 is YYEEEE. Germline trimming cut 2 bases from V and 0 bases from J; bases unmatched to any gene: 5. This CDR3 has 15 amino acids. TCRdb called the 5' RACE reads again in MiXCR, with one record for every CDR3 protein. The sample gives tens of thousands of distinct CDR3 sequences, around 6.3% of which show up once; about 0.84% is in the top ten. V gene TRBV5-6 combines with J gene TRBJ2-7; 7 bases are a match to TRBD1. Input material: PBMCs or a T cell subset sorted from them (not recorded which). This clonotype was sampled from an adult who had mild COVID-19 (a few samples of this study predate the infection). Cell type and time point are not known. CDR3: CASSLVDRSSYEQYF. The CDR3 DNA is TGTGCCAGCAGCTTAGTGGACAGGAGCTCCTACGAGCAGTACTTC.